The TCR beta chain described here comes from a study of OX40 agonist ivuxolimab in advanced cancers. Germline CDR1 reads SNHLY; CDR2 reads FYNNEI. This CDR3 is built from 16 residues. Profiling relied on immunoSEQ multiplex PCR, and the TCRdb table lists in-frame clones only, not all of them. The table records over 14,000 clones, around 81% of them present only once. On this clone: Germline and junction disagree at one end, which may indicate a read error.

This sequence joins TRBV2 and TRBJ1-2; D call uncertain. The material sequenced was CD4+ or CD8+ T cells sorted from blood, taken in a trial of the OX40 agonist ivuxolimab. The origin of this receptor is an adult with an advanced solid tumor such as melanoma, head and neck, liver or kidney cancer. The CDR3: CASSEDLDGLHYGYTF. CDR3 nucleotides: TGTGCCAGCAGCGAAGACCTCGACGGACTACACTATGGCTACACCTTC.